The rows below give T cell receptor beta chains drawn from one sample of a study of OX40 agonist ivuxolimab in advanced cancers. Generated by immunoSEQ multiplex PCR, the TCRdb table keeps only in-frame clones and is missing some. The table lists tens of thousands of clones, approximately 85% of them singletons. Sample: CD4+ or CD8+ T cells sorted from blood, taken in a trial of the OX40 agonist ivuxolimab. Receptor source: an adult with an advanced solid tumor such as melanoma, head and neck, liver or kidney cancer. CDR3s include the opening cysteine and the closing phenylalanine or tryptophan. The order of the fields is D gene, clone size, J gene, V gene, CDR3 DNA, CDR3 protein. D genes are given only for firm matches. A row's size may be missing; if present it is once, few, many or a size class.

D: .; size: .; J: TRBJ2-3; V: TRBV4-1; DNA: TGCGCCAGCAGCCAAGGGAAGCTGCATACGCAGTATTTT; CDR3: CASSQGKLHTQYF
D: .; size: .; J: TRBJ2-5; V: TRBV5-1; DNA: TGCGCCAGCAGCTTGAGGGGGGGCCAAGAGACCCAGTACTTC; CDR3: CASSLRGGQETQYF
D: TRBD2; size: .; J: TRBJ2-1; V: TRBV4-1; DNA: TGCGCCAGCAGCCAATTAGCGGGAGATTACAATGAGCAGTTCTTC; CDR3: CASSQLAGDYNEQFF
D: .; size: .; J: TRBJ1-1; V: TRBV2; DNA: TGTGCCAGCAGTTTTTCGTCTGAAGCTTTCTTT; CDR3: CASSFSSEAFF
D: .; size: .; J: TRBJ1-1; V: TRBV5-1; DNA: TGCGCCAGCAGCTTGAGCCAGAAAGCTTTCTTT; CDR3: CASSLSQKAFF
D: .; size: .; J: TRBJ2-3; V: TRBV6-4; DNA: TGTGCCAGCAGTGACAGCACAGATACGCAGTATTTT; CDR3: CASSDSTDTQYF
D: TRBD2; size: .; J: TRBJ2-7; V: TRBV7-6; DNA: TGTGCCAGCAGCTTAGCGGCCGGGGGGGTTGGACAGCCGCTAGCCTACGAGCAGTACTTC; CDR3: CASSLAAGGVGQPLAYEQYF
D: .; size: once; J: TRBJ1-1; V: TRBV11-1; DNA: TGTGCCAGCAGCGACGAGGGGTGGGGGACTGAAGCTTTCTTT; CDR3: CASSDEGWGTEAFF
D: TRBD2; size: .; J: TRBJ2-5; V: TRBV5-4; DNA: TGTGCCAGCAGCTCCACGTCGGGGGGGCAGAGGGAGACCCAGTACTTC; CDR3: CASSSTSGGQRETQYF
D: .; size: .; J: TRBJ2-7; V: TRBV5-5; DNA: TGTGCCAGCAGCTTGTCGTTTGGCTCCTACGAGCAGTACTTC; CDR3: CASSLSFGSYEQYF
D: .; size: .; J: TRBJ2-1; V: TRBV2; DNA: TGTGCCAGCAGAGGGAATGAGCAGTTCTTC; CDR3: CASRGNEQFF
D: TRBD2; size: .; J: TRBJ2-1; V: TRBV28; DNA: TGTGCCAGCAGTTTAGGGACTATCCTTGAGCAGTTCTTC; CDR3: CASSLGTILEQFF
D: .; size: .; J: TRBJ2-1; V: TRBV29-1; DNA: TGCAGCGTGGTCGGGGCCGTGAACTCTGAGCAGTTCTTC; CDR3: CSVVGAVNSEQFF
D: .; size: .; J: TRBJ2-3; V: TRBV7-2; DNA: TGTGCCAGCAGCTTGCCCGCTAAGGAGAACCCTACGCAGTATTTT; CDR3: CASSLPAKENPTQYF
D: .; size: .; J: TRBJ2-2; V: TRBV6-6; DNA: TGTGCCAGCACAGTACGTGGCACCGGGGAGCTGTTTTTT; CDR3: CASTVRGTGELFF
D: .; size: .; J: TRBJ1-3; V: TRBV15; DNA: TGTGCCACCAGCAGAGATTCCGGTGGGGGAAACACCATATATTTT; CDR3: CATSRDSGGGNTIYF
D: TRBD1; size: .; J: TRBJ2-7; V: TRBV4-3; DNA: TGCGCCAGCAGCCAAGAGGACAGGTCTGGCGACGAGCAGTACTTC; CDR3: CASSQEDRSGDEQYF
D: .; size: once; J: TRBJ1-1; V: TRBV28; DNA: TGTGCCAGCAGTTTGGGACTGAAGAACACTGAAGCTTTCTTT; CDR3: CASSLGLKNTEAFF
D: .; size: .; J: TRBJ2-5; V: TRBV30; DNA: TGTGCCTGGACCCCCCCAAGGGGGTCTAAGTACTTC; CDR3: CAWTPPRGSKYF
D: TRBD1; size: .; J: TRBJ1-2; V: TRBV4-1; DNA: TGCGCCAGCAGCCAAGGGGGATGGACAGGGGCTAACTATGGCTACACCTTC; CDR3: CASSQGGWTGANYGYTF
D: .; size: .; J: TRBJ1-4; V: TRBV6-5; DNA: TGTGCCAGCAGTAGCTCACGAGACCCTAATGAAAAACTGTTTTTT; CDR3: CASSSSRDPNEKLFF
D: TRBD2; size: .; J: TRBJ2-3; V: TRBV13; DNA: TGTGCCAGCAGCATCCAAACCGGGACTAGCCAAGTCACAGATACGCAGTATTTT; CDR3: CASSIQTGTSQVTDTQYF
D: .; size: .; J: TRBJ1-4; V: TRBV27; DNA: TGTGCCAGCAGACCCCAGGGGTCTAATGAAAAACTGTTTTTT; CDR3: CASRPQGSNEKLFF